The rows below give T cell receptor beta chains drawn from one sample of a study of technical replicates of blood from a few donors. The repertoire was sequenced with immunoSEQ multiplex PCR; TCRdb's copy has only in-frame clones and lacks some. The sample shows some 76,000 clones, under 95% of them seen only once. The sample comprised T cells isolated from PBMCs. Every receptor here comes from a human donor in good health. CDR3s include the opening cysteine and the closing phenylalanine or tryptophan.

V	J	CDR3
TRBV9	TRBJ2-3	CASSVGAGGTDTQYF
TRBV5-1	TRBJ2-7	CASSLPTKGEQYF
TRBV18	TRBJ2-5	CASFLARTSGRNQETQYF
TRBV29-1	TRBJ2-7	CSVAQGVPYEQYF
TRBV30	TRBJ2-7	CAWSSGQAYEQYF
TRBV27	TRBJ2-1	CASSFASSGRSSYNEQFF
TRBV27	TRBJ1-5	CASPPPLTGGPLSNQPQHF
TRBV5-4	TRBJ2-5	CASSLGGLATKRTQYF
TRBV25-1	TRBJ2-5	CASSAGLAGGKETQYF
TRBV4-1	TRBJ1-2	CASSQTGNNYGYTF
TRBV30	TRBJ1-3	CAWRGGGNTIYF
TRBV11-3	TRBJ1-4	CASSLPGAVNEKLFF
TRBV7-9	TRBJ2-5	CASSPLPGQETQYF
TRBV7-9	TRBJ1-5	CASSWEDQPQHF
TRBV20-1	TRBJ2-7	CSAREDWEQYF